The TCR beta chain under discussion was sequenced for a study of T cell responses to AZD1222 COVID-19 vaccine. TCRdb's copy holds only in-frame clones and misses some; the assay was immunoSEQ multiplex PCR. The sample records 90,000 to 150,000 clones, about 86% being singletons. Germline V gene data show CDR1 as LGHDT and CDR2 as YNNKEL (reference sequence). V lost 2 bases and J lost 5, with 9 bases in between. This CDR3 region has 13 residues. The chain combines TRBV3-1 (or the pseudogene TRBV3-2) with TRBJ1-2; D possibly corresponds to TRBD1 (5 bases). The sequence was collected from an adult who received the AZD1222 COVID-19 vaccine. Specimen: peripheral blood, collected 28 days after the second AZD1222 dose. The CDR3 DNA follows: TGTGCCAGCAGCCAACAAGACAGATATGGCTACACCTTC. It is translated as CASSQQDRYGYTF.